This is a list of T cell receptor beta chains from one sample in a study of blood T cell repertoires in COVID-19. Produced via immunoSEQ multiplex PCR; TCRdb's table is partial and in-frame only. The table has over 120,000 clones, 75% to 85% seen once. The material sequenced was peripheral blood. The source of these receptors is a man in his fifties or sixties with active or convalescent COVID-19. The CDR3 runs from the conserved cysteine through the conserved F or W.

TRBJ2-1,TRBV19,CATQGGGNEQFF
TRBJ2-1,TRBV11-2,CASSFVPATAGVRQFF
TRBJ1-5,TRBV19,CASSVTGPQGNQPQHF
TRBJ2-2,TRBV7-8,CASSLADSGIGGELFF
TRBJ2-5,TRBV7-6,CASSLGSGRAKETQYF
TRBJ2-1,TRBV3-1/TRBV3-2,CASSQDGDRLAGGRSWEQFF
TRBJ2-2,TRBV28,CASSLFSGRALVTGELFF
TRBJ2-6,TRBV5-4,CASSFTGSGANVLTF
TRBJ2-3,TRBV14,CASSQDPGVRTDTQYF
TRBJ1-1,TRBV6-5,CASSYSNKNTEAFF